This section outlines one T cell receptor beta chain sequence together with its context. Germline CDR1 reads SGHNT; CDR2 reads YENEEA. This CDR3 is 15 amino acids long. The V end lost 5 bases, the J end lost 4 bases, and 15 bases lay between the germline ends. Libraries were prepared by immunoSEQ multiplex PCR; TCRdb keeps only in-frame clonotypes and omits some of them. The sample lists some 270,000 clones, 70% to 90% seen once, with approximately 4% in the top ten. The data were taken from a study of blood T cell repertoires in COVID-19. Sequencing was done on a sample of PBMCs or T cells enriched from blood (not recorded which). The sequence came from a woman aged 25 to 39 with acute COVID-19. This chain joins TRBV11-3 and TRBJ2-1; tentatively, D is TRBD2 (5 bases). Here the CDR3 DNA reads TGTGCCAGCAGCCCCGGTTTGGGAGAATACAATGAGCAGTTCTTC. This gives the protein CASSPGLGEYNEQFF.